This T cell receptor (beta chain) comes out of a study of technical replicates of blood from a few donors. Method: immunoSEQ multiplex PCR; TCRdb's copy keeps in-frame clones and lacks some. The sample holds around 90,000 clones, approximately 94% seen once. Sequenced material: T cells isolated from PBMCs. This TCR derives from a human donor in good health.

CDR3 nucleotides: TGCGCCAGCAGCTTGTCAGGGACTAGCGCAGATACGCAGTATTTT. Its protein is CASSLSGTSADTQYF. The chain couples TRBV5-1 to TRBJ2-3; the match to TRBD2 covers 10 bases. The ends lost 1 base at V and 4 bases at J; junction bases unmatched: 3. The germline V gene has CDR1 SGHRS and CDR2 YFSETQ. The CDR3 is made up of 15 amino acids.